These 5 T cell receptor beta chains originate from one sample sequenced in a study of T-cell reconstitution after alpha-beta-depleted transplantation in children. The TCRbeta library was prepared with unique molecular identifiers. Using its own MiXCR run on the PCR reads, TCRdb lists one record per CDR3 protein. The repertoire consists of about 74,000 distinct CDR3 sequences, with roughly 14% occurring once and the leading ten covering about 30%. Sequenced here: PBMCs, mostly from graft donor cells, sampled 180 days after TCRalphabeta/CD19-depleted stem cell transplant. Every receptor here comes from a male patient between 2 and 15 years old who had a stem cell transplant for acute lymphoblastic leukemia, so the T cells may come from the graft donor.

This clonotype was counted between two and nine times. V is TRBV7-6 and J is TRBJ2-7; D tentatively fits TRBD1 or TRBD2 (5 bases each). This CDR3 region has 15 residues. The germline V gene has CDR1 SGHVS and CDR2 FNYEAQ. The V gene lost 4 bases and the J gene lost 3 bases, with 16 bases spanning the gap. The CDR3 DNA reads TGTGCCAGCAGCTACCGGGACGAAGCAGACTACGAGCAGTACTTC. It translates to CASSYRDEADYEQYF.

This sequence joins TRBV7-2 and TRBJ2-7; 10 nucleotides align to TRBD2. Germline assignment: CDR1 SGHTA and CDR2 FQGNSA. This CDR3 is built from 16 residues. With 5 bases clipped from V and 2 bases from J, the junction kept 9 bases outside the gene matches. CDR3: CASSPGGLAGAYEQYF. CDR3 DNA sequence: TGTGCCAGCAGCCCCGGGGGGCTAGCGGGGGCCTACGAGCAGTACTTC. Using reference TRBV7-2 and TRBJ2-7 for the parts outside the CDR3, the full variable domain is GAGVSQSPSNKVTEKGKDVELRCDPISGHTALYWYRQSLGQGLEFLIYFQGNSAPDKSGLPSDRFSAERTGGSVSTLTIQRTQQEDSAVYLCASSPGGLAGAYEQYFGPGTRLTVT.

This clonotype came up many times. In DNA form, the CDR3 reads TGTGCCAGCAGCCCGGGGGGGCCTGGGGCCAACGTCCTGACTTTC. Its protein product is CASSPGGPGANVLTF. The chain is built from TRBV5-6 and TRBJ2-6; TRBD2 aligns across 8 bases. The V gene end was trimmed by 4 bases and the J gene end by 2 bases; junction bases not matched to a gene: 2. The length of the CDR3 is 15 residues. Germline loops: CDR1 SGHDT, CDR2 YYEEEE.

This clonotype was picked up a small number of times. The chain uses TRBV20-1 and TRBJ2-7; tentatively, D is TRBD1 (5 bases). V was shortened by 5 bases and J by 2 bases, with 10 bases between the two germline ends. CDR1 and CDR2 (germline): DFQATT, SNEGSKA (reference sequence). CDR3 length: 12 amino acids. CDR3 region: CSAPGQTYEQYF. Written as DNA, the CDR3 is TGCAGTGCTCCCGGACAAACCTACGAGCAGTACTTC.

This clonotype was counted a few times. The chain carries TRBV3-1 and TRBJ2-7; D might be TRBD2 (5 bases). Trimming pared 4 bases from V and 6 bases from J, leaving 7 bases between. CDR1 is LGHDT, CDR2 YNNKEL, per germline (reference sequence). The CDR3 consists of 11 residues. CDR3 residues: CASSRAVEQYF. The DNA for the CDR3 is TGTGCCAGCAGCCGAGCGGTCGAGCAGTACTTC.